This is a list of T cell receptor beta chains from one sample in a study of blood T cell repertoires in COVID-19. Measured with immunoSEQ multiplex PCR; TCRdb has only the in-frame clones, and not every one. The sample consists of under 95,000 clones, 82% of them appearing once. The sequenced sample consisted of peripheral blood. These receptors originate from an elderly woman with acute or convalescent COVID-19. Both conserved end residues are part of each CDR3. Fields, in order: J gene, V gene, D gene, CDR3 protein. The D gene is left open where the match is weak.

j_gene: TRBJ1-6
v_gene: TRBV7-9
d_gene: -
CDR3aa: CASSLSGGAHSPLHF

j_gene: TRBJ1-3
v_gene: TRBV27
d_gene: -
CDR3aa: CASSQRVGNTIYF

j_gene: TRBJ2-3
v_gene: TRBV6-5
d_gene: TRBD2
CDR3aa: CASSYSIRGGTDTQYF

j_gene: TRBJ1-1
v_gene: TRBV4-1
d_gene: -
CDR3aa: CASSQSGEVRTEAFF

j_gene: TRBJ2-3
v_gene: TRBV11-2
d_gene: -
CDR3aa: CASSLGSGDTQYF

j_gene: TRBJ2-6
v_gene: TRBV14
d_gene: TRBD1
CDR3aa: CASSRTGLGANVLTF

j_gene: TRBJ2-2
v_gene: TRBV5-1
d_gene: TRBD1
CDR3aa: CASTSRTGGAGELFF

j_gene: TRBJ1-5
v_gene: TRBV5-1
d_gene: -
CDR3aa: CASSLDLDQPQHF

j_gene: TRBJ2-7
v_gene: TRBV12-5
d_gene: -
CDR3aa: CASGLAGVYEQYF

j_gene: TRBJ1-5
v_gene: TRBV10-3
d_gene: TRBD1
CDR3aa: CAYTVDRNQPQHF

j_gene: TRBJ2-7
v_gene: TRBV7-2
d_gene: TRBD1
CDR3aa: CASSPRQGLGYEQYF

j_gene: TRBJ2-7
v_gene: TRBV7-2
d_gene: TRBD2
CDR3aa: CASSLASSGGSYEQYF

j_gene: TRBJ1-1
v_gene: TRBV3-1/TRBV3-2
d_gene: -
CDR3aa: CASSLDSSNTEAFF

j_gene: TRBJ2-7
v_gene: TRBV27
d_gene: -
CDR3aa: CASSSPARGILYEQYF

j_gene: TRBJ2-2
v_gene: TRBV5-1
d_gene: TRBD1
CDR3aa: CASKRAGTGGTNTGELFF

j_gene: TRBJ2-7
v_gene: TRBV2
d_gene: TRBD1
CDR3aa: CASGTGSHEQYF

j_gene: TRBJ1-1
v_gene: TRBV2
d_gene: -
CDR3aa: CASSASRQLNTEAFF